This TCR beta chain originates from a study of STAT3 mutations in large granular lymphocyte leukemia (dated by TCRdb to between 2019 and 2020). Context from the whole study: In roughly half of the longitudinally sequenced T-LGLL patients, canonical activating STAT3 mutations were detected. Over half of the T-LGLL patients were given one or more immunosuppressive therapy regimens, and 40% to 50% of those treated had a hematologic response. Serial deep sequencing of TCRbeta CDR3 and STAT3 was performed in patients with T-cell large granular lymphocyte leukemia to reconstruct clonal hierarchy and dynamics. About 19 representative T-LGLL cases were selected from an initial cohort of a few hundred LGL patients for longitudinal TCRbeta and STAT3 sequencing. A couple of patients with natural killer LGL leukemia were also sequenced longitudinally as controls within the study. Each patient was sequenced at an average of about 4.1 time points, ranging from 2 to 8 samplings. General conclusions and limits of the study: Because no samples were available when a clone first appeared, clonal expansion had to be inferred from samplings taken at other points. TCR clonotype switching after therapy was seen in about 35% of the 18 patients, with all newly emerging clones being STAT3 wild type. The burden of the dominant TCR clone was higher than the STAT3 mutant burden in several patients, which suggests that the STAT3 mutation arose secondarily inside a clone that had already expanded. Since codominant clonotypes persisted in some patients, a small but highly pathogenic clone may have gone undetected. The linking of therapy response to changes in TCR clonal burden was complicated by variable intervals between samplings and differing treatment regimens. At least one immunodominant TCRbeta clonotype was identified in every T-LGLL patient, and multiple immunodominant subclonotypes were identified in about half of the T-LGLL patients.

The same DNA, extracted from blood mononuclear cells, served for both TCR sequencing and STAT3 sequencing. This clone came up a few times. Its recognized antigen is unknown. No base quality values were provided; no much bigger clone lies one nucleotide off. An Illumina MiSeq was used to sequence the TCRbeta libraries, yielding an average of about 42,000 productive templates per sample. Using multiplex PCR amplification, the immunoSEQ assay generated the TCRbeta CDR3 libraries. Per the original workflow: Following a previously defined approach, repertoire diversity was calculated, and values close to 0 point to extremely monoclonal samples. The immuneACCESS repertoire file appears here via TCRdb, limited to in-frame rearrangements. These files lack a portion of the clones; in checked studies, under half of the deficit traces to unresolved V genes, and the cause of the others is not known. From that table come the V and J calls and clone size; the DNA was used to work out D and trimming. This sample is represented by roughly 6,500 clones; approximately 57% of them were singletons. The top ten clonotypes cover roughly 76% of the sample.

The specimen was peripheral blood mononuclear cells. This clonotype originated in a boy between 10 and 17 years old with T-cell large granular lymphocyte leukemia. Some clones in this sample may be carry-over from other donors' samples. The age is the age at diagnosis.

The nucleotides are TGTGCCAGCAGCTCAAGGACAGAAGAGACCCAGTACTTC. Translated, it reads CASSSRTEETQYF. The chain couples TRBV13 to TRBJ2-5, and TRBD1 may be the D gene, going by 6 matching bases. The CDR3 measures 13 amino acids from cysteine to phenylalanine. Just the 39-base CDR3 DNA is kept, in frame starting at base 1. Looking up the germline V gene (reference sequence) yields CDR1 PRHDT and CDR2 FYEKMQ. V lost 4 bases and J lost 3 bases; the stretch between them is 9 bases long.